The entry below describes one T cell receptor (beta chain). What it binds is not known. Libraries were prepared by immunoSEQ multiplex PCR; TCRdb keeps only in-frame clonotypes and omits some of them. The table lists some 120,000 clones, roughly 90% of them singletons. This sample stems from a study of T cell responses to AZD1222 COVID-19 vaccine. General study results and limits: All repertoire sampling was performed exclusively after the peak T cell response.

This CDR3 spans 12 amino acids. CDR1 and CDR2 (germline): GTSNPN, SVGIG (reference sequence). The V gene lost 6 bases and the J gene lost 8 bases, with 14 bases spanning the gap. The chain links TRBV30 to TRBJ2-1; D unclear. The sequence derives from an adult in good health. The sequencing used peripheral blood, collected on day 0 of AZD1222 vaccination. CDR3 residues: CACFRLDHEQFF. The CDR3 DNA follows: TGTGCCTGCTTTAGGCTGGATCATGAGCAGTTCTTC.